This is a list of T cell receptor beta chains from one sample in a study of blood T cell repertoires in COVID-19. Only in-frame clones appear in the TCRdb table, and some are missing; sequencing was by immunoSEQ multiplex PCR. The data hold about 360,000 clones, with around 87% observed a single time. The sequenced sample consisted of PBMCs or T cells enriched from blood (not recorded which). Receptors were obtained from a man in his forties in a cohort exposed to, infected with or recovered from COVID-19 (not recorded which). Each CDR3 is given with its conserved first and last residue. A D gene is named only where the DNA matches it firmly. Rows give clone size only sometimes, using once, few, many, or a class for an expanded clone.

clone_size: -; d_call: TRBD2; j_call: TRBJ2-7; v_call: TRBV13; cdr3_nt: TGTGCCAGCAGCCGACATAGCGGGAGGGCCGGGTACGAGCAGTACTTC; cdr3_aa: CASSRHSGRAGYEQYF
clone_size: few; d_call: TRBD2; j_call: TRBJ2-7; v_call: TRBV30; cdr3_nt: TGTGCCTGGAGTGTACGGGGTCTAGCGGGGGTTCGGGGCGAGCAGTACTTC; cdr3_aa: CAWSVRGLAGVRGEQYF
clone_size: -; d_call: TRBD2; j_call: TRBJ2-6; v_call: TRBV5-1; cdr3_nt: TGCGCCAGCAGAATTACTAGCGGGGTAAGCTCTGGGGCCAACGTCCTGACTTTC; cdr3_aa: CASRITSGVSSGANVLTF
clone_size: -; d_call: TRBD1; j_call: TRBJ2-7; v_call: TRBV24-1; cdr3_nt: TGTGCCACCAGTGACCACCCGACAGGGAGCTCCTACGAGCAGTACTTC; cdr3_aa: CATSDHPTGSSYEQYF
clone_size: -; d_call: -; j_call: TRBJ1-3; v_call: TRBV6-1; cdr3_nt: TGTGCCAGCAGTGAACTGACATCCCGAAACACCATATATTTT; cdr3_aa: CASSELTSRNTIYF
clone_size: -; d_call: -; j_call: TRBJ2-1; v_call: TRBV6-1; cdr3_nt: TGTGCCAGCAGTGAAAGGGGAAGGTCCAATGAGCAGTTCTTC; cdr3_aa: CASSERGRSNEQFF
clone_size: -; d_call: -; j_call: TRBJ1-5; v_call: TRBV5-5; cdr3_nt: TGTGCCAGCAGCTTGGGGGGCAATCCAAGCAATCAGCCCCAGCATTTT; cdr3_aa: CASSLGGNPSNQPQHF
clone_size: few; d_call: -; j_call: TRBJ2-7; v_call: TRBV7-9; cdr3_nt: TGTGCCAGCAGCAATACCTACGAGCAGTACTTC; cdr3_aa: CASSNTYEQYF
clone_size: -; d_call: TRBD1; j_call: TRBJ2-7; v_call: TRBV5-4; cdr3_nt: TGTGCCAGCAGCTTGGGTGGGACAGGTGGGGTCTACGAGCAGTACTTC; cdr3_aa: CASSLGGTGGVYEQYF
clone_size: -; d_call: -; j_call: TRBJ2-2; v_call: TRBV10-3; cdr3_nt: TGTGCCATCAGTGGCCGCGGGATAGGCACCGGGGAGCTGTTTTTT; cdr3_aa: CAISGRGIGTGELFF
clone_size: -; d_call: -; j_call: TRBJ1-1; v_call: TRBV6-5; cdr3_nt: TGTGCCAGCAGTTACTCTGGAGGGATGAACACTGAAGCTTTCTTT; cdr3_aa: CASSYSGGMNTEAFF
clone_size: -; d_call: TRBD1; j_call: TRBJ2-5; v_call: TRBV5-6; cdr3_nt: TGTGCCAGCAGCTTTCAGGGGGCGCGGTTCCAAGAGACCCAGTACTTC; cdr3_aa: CASSFQGARFQETQYF
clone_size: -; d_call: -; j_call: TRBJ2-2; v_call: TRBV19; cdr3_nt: TGTGCCAGTAGTAAACTAGGTCTCTCGAACACCGGGGAGCTGTTTTTT; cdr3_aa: CASSKLGLSNTGELFF
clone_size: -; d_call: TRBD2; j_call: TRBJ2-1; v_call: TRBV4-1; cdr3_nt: TGCGCCAGCAGCCACAGCGGGAATTACAATGAGCAGTTCTTC; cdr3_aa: CASSHSGNYNEQFF
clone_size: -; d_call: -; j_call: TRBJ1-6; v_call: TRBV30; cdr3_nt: TGTGCCTGGAGCAGGGATTCACCCCTCCACTTT; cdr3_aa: CAWSRDSPLHF
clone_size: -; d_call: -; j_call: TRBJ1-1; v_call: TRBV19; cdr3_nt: TGTGCCAGTAGATCAGGGTTGGGGACTGAAGCTTTCTTT; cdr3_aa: CASRSGLGTEAFF
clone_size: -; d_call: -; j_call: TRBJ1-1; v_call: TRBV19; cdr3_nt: TGTGCCAGTAGTCAGGGTCGGACTGAAGCTTTCTTT; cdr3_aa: CASSQGRTEAFF
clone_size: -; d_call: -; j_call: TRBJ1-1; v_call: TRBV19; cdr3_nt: TGTGCCAGTAACAATCTGGGGGCGCGGACTGAAGCTTTCTTT; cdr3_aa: CASNNLGARTEAFF
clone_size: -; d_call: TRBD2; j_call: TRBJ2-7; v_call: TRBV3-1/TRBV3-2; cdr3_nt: TGTGCCAGCAGCCAAGAAGGTCGCGGGAGTTCGTACGAGCAGTACTTC; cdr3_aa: CASSQEGRGSSYEQYF
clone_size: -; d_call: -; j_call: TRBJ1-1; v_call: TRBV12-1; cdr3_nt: TGTGCCAGTGGAACCCGGACAGAAGCTTTCTTT; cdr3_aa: CASGTRTEAFF
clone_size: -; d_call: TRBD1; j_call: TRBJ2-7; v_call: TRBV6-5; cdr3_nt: TGTGCCAGCAGTTATCGAGACAGGGGAATCTACGAGCAGTACTTC; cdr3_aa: CASSYRDRGIYEQYF
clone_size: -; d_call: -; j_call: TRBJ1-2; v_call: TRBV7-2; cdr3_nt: TGTGCCAGCAGCTACCAGGGCCACTATGGCTACACCTTC; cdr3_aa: CASSYQGHYGYTF
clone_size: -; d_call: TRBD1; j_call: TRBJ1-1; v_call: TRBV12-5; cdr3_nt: TGTGCTAGTGGTTTGTCAGGGACAGGGGGCACTGAAGCTTTCTTT; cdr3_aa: CASGLSGTGGTEAFF
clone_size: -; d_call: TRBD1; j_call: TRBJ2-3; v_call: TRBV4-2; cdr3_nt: TGTGCCAGCACCGTAACAGGGGTTGGAGGCACAGATACGCAGTATTTT; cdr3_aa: CASTVTGVGGTDTQYF
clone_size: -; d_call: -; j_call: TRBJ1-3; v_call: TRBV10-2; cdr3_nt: TGCGCCAGCAGTGACCAGGGCCTGGGAAACACCATATATTTT; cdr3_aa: CASSDQGLGNTIYF
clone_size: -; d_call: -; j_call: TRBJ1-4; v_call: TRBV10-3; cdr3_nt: TGTGCCATCAGTGAGTCAGCGGGGGCAGAAGAAAAACTGTTTTTT; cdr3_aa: CAISESAGAEEKLFF
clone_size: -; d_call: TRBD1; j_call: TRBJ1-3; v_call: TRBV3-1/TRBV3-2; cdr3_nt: TGTGCCAGCACTACAGGGGACGGAAACACCATATATTTT; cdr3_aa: CASTTGDGNTIYF
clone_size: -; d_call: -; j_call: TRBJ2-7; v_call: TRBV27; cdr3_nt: TGTGCCAGCAGTCCATCGACCAGACAGACCTCCTACGAGCAGTACTTC; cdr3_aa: CASSPSTRQTSYEQYF
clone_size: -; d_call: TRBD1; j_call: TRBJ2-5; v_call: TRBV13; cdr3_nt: TGTGCCAGCAGCTCTGGGACAGGGGGTGAGACCCAGTACTTC; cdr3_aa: CASSSGTGGETQYF
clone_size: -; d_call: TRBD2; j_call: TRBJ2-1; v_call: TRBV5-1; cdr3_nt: TGCGCCAGCAGCTCGGGGACTAGCGGTTCCAATGAGCAGTTCTTC; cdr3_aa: CASSSGTSGSNEQFF
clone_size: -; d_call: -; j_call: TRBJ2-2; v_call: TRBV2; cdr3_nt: TGTGCCAGCAGACAGGGATTTAGCGGGGAGCTGTTTTTT; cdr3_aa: CASRQGFSGELFF
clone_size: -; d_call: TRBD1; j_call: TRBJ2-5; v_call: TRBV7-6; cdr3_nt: TGTGCCAGCAGCTCAAACCCGACAGGGCGGTACCAAGAGACCCAGTACTTC; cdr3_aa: CASSSNPTGRYQETQYF
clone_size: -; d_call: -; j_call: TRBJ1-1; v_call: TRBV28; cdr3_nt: TGTGCCAGCAGTTCACAGGGTCTTGAAGCTTTCTTT; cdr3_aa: CASSSQGLEAFF
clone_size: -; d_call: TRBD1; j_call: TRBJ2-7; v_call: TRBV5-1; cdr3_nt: TGCGCCAGCACCGGGACAGGGGTGGGTGAGCAGTACTTC; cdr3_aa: CASTGTGVGEQYF
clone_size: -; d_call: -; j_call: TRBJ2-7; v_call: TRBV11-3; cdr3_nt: TGTGCCAGCAGCTTTTTCGGCGGATTTTGGAACGAGCAGTACTTC; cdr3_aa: CASSFFGGFWNEQYF
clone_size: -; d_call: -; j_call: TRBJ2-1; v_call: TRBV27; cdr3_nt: TGTGCCAGCAGTAGACAGAAGCTGGGGAATGAGCAGTTCTTC; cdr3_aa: CASSRQKLGNEQFF
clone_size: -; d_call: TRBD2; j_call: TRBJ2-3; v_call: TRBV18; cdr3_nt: TGTGCCAGCACGCCTAGCGGAGGGAGCACAGATACGCAGTATTTT; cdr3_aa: CASTPSGGSTDTQYF
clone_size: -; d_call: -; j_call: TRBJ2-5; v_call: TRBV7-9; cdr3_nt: TGTGCCAGCAGCTTATCCCGCGGCCTAGAGACCCAGTACTTC; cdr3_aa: CASSLSRGLETQYF
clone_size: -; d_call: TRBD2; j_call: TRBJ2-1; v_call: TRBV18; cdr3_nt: TGTGCCAGCTCACCACCGATTTCGGTAGCGGGAGGGCCCAAGTGGGAGCAGTTCTTC; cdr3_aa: CASSPPISVAGGPKWEQFF
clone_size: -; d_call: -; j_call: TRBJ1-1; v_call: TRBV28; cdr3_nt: TGTGCCAGCAGTTTCTTTTATAGGTGGGGCACCGAAGTCCATAACACTGAAGCTTTCTTT; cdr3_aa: CASSFFYRWGTEVHNTEAFF
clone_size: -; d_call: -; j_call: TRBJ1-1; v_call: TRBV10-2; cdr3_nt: TGCGCCTCCCGACTAGGGGACACTGAAGCTTTCTTT; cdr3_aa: CASRLGDTEAFF
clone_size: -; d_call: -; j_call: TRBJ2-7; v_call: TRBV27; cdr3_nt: TGTGCCAGCAGACTTATCGGGACATCTAGAGCAGTACTCGTCTTC; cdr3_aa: CASRLIGTSRAVLVF
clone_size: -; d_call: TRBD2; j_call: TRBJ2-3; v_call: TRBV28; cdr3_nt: TGTGCCAGCTTGGGACTACAAACAGATACGCAGTATTTT; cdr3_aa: CASLGLQTDTQYF
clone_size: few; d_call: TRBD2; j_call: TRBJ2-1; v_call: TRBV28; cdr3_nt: TGTGCCAGCAGGCCCAAGGCGGGAGGCAAAAGCTCCTACAATGAGCAGTTCTTC; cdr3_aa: CASRPKAGGKSSYNEQFF
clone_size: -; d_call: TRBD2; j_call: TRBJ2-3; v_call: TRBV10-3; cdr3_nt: TGTGCCATCGCTTTCGGTGCGGGAGCGGGCACAGATACGCAGTATTTT; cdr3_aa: CAIAFGAGAGTDTQYF
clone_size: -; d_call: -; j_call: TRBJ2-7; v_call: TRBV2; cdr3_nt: TGTGCCAGCCGCCAGAGCCGGGACTCCTACGAGCAGTACTTC; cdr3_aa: CASRQSRDSYEQYF
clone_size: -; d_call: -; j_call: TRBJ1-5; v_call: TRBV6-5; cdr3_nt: TGTGCCAGCCGCCCATCTCCAGCGGGTCAGCCCCAGCATTTT; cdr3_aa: CASRPSPAGQPQHF
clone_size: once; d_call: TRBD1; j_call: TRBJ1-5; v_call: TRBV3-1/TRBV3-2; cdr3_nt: TGTGCCAGCAGTTTCGGTCCCGGGACAGGGAATCAGCCCCAGCATTTT; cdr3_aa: CASSFGPGTGNQPQHF
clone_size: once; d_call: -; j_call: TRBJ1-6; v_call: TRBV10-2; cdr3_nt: TGCGCCAGCAGTCGGGAAGTCGACGGTGGTTCACCCCTCCACTTT; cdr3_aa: CASSREVDGGSPLHF
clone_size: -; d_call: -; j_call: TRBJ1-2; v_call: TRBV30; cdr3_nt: TGTGCCTGGAGTGTATTAGGCACCCCGGGAACCTTC; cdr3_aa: CAWSVLGTPGTF
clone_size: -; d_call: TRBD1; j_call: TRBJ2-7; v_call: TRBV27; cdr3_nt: TGTGCCAGCAGTTTATCCCACTCCGGGACAGGGACCTACGAGCAGTACTTC; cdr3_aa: CASSLSHSGTGTYEQYF
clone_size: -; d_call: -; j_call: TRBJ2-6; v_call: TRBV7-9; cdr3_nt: TGTGCCAGCAGCTTCGGGGGCTCTGGGGCCAACGTCCTGACTTTC; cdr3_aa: CASSFGGSGANVLTF
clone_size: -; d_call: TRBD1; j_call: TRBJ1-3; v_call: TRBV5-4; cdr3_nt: TGTGCCAGCAGCTGGGGACAGGGTTCATCTGGAAACACCATATATTTT; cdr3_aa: CASSWGQGSSGNTIYF
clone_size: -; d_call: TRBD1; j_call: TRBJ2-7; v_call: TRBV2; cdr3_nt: TGTGCCAGCAGCCCTCGACAGGGGTCGGCCTACGAGCAGTACTTC; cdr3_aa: CASSPRQGSAYEQYF
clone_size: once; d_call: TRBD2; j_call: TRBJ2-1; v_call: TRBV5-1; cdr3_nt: TGCGCCAGCAGCTTGTCTGCGGGGGGGGGCCATGAGCAGTTCTTC; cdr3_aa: CASSLSAGGGHEQFF
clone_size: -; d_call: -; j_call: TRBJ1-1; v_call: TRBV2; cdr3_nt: TGTGCCAGCTCGGGTTTTGACACTGAAGCTTTCTTT; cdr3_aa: CASSGFDTEAFF
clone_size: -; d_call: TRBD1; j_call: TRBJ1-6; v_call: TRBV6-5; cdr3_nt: TGTGCCAGCAGTAGGGGGACAGGGGATAATTCACCCCTCCACTTT; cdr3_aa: CASSRGTGDNSPLHF